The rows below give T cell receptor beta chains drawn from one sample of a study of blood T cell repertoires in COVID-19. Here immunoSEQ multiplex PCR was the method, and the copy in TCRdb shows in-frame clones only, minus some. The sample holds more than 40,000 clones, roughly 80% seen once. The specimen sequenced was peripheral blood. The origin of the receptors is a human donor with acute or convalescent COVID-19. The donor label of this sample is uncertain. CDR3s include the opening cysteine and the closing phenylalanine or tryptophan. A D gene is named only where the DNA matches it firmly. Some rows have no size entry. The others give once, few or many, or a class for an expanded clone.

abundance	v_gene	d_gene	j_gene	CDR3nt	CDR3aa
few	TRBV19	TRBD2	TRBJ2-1	TGTGCCAGTAGCCGAGCCGCGGGAGAGGGTGAGCAGTTCTTC	CASSRAAGEGEQFF
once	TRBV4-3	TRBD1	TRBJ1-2	TGCGCCAGCAGCCAAGTATTAGGGACAGGGGACTATGGCTACACCTTC	CASSQVLGTGDYGYTF
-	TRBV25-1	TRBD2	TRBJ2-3	TGTGCCAGCAGTGAGAGCGGGGGGGCGTTCGCAGATACGCAGTATTTT	CASSESGGAFADTQYF
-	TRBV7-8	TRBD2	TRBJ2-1	TGTGCCAGCAGCTTAAGCGGGAGGCCCGGGTACAATGAGCAGTTCTTC	CASSLSGRPGYNEQFF
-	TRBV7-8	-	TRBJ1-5	TGTGCCAGCAGCTTAGAATCACCTACGACAGCTTATAGCAATCAGCCCCAGCATTTT	CASSLESPTTAYSNQPQHF
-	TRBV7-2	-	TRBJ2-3	TGTGCCAGCAGCCCTGATCTCGGTCGCACAGATACGCAGTATTTT	CASSPDLGRTDTQYF
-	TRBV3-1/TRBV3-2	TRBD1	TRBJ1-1	TGTGCCAGCAGCCCCAAATCGGGACAGAAGAACACTGAAGCTTTCTTT	CASSPKSGQKNTEAFF
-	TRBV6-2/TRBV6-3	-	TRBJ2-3	TGTGCCAGCAGTTACGATGCAGGGGGCACAGATACGCAGTATTTT	CASSYDAGGTDTQYF
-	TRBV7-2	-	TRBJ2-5	TGTGCCAGCAGCTTATTGGCTAGCGTTAGTCGAGAGACCCAGTACTTC	CASSLLASVSRETQYF
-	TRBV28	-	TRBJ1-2	TGTGCCAGCAGCTCTGCGTTAGGACAGTCCTATGGCTACACCTTC	CASSSALGQSYGYTF
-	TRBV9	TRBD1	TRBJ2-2	TGTGCCAGCAGCGTAGGAGGACAGGGGGTTGAGTCCGGGGAGCTGTTTTTT	CASSVGGQGVESGELFF
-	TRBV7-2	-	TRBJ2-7	TGTGCCAGCAGGCTACAGGGATTCACCTACGAGCAGTACTTC	CASRLQGFTYEQYF
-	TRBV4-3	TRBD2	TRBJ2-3	TGCGCCAGCAGCCAAGATCGGGCTAGCGGGAGGTCGGTCCCCGATACGCAGTATTTT	CASSQDRASGRSVPDTQYF
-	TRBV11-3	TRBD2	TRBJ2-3	TGTGCCAGCACCCTTAGGCTTTCGCGCGGGGGGGGCCCAGGTACGCAGTATTTT	CASTLRLSRGGGPGTQYF
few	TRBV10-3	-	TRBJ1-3	TGTGCCATCAGTGACCCAAGGGGGAACTCTGGAAACACCATATATTTT	CAISDPRGNSGNTIYF
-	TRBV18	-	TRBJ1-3	TGTGCCAGCTCAACCGCCGCGGGGTTATCAGGAAACACCATATATTTT	CASSTAAGLSGNTIYF
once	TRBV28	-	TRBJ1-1	TGTGCCAGCAGTTTGAAGACTACTGAAGCTTTCTTT	CASSLKTTEAFF
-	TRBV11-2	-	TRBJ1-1	TGTGCCAGCAGCTTAGGCGTATACACTGAAGCTTTCTTT	CASSLGVYTEAFF
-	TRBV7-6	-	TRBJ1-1	TGTGCCAGCAGCTTGGGACAGAACACTGAAGCTTTCTTT	CASSLGQNTEAFF
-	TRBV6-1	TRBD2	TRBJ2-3	TGTGCCAGCAGTGATGGGACTAGCGGGGACACAGATACGCAGTATTTT	CASSDGTSGDTDTQYF
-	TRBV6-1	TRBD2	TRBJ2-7	TGTGCCAGCAGTGAAGAGGGGCTAGCGGTAACCTACGAGCAGTACTTC	CASSEEGLAVTYEQYF
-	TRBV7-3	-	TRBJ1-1	TGTGCCAGCAGCGAGGAGATGAACACTGAAGCTTTCTTT	CASSEEMNTEAFF
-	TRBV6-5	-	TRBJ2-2	TGTGCCAGCAGTAAGCAGGGCAACACCGGGGAGCTGTTTTTT	CASSKQGNTGELFF
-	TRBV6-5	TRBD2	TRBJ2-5	TGTGCCAGCAGTTACGAGGGGAGCGGGATCTTTAAGACCCAGTACTTC	CASSYEGSGIFKTQYF
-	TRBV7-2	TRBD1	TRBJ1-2	TGTGCCAGCAGCTTGGCCCCGGGACAGGGTTTTGGCTACACCTTC	CASSLAPGQGFGYTF
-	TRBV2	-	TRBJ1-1	TGTGCCAGCAGTGAGAGACAGTGGGACACTGAAGCTTTCTTT	CASSERQWDTEAFF
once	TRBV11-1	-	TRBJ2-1	TGTGCCAGCAGCTTCGCTAGCGTCGTTGAGCAGTTCTTC	CASSFASVVEQFF
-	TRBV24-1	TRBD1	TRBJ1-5	TGTGCCACCAGTGACTCCGACAGGGCTGGTCAGCCCCAGCATTTT	CATSDSDRAGQPQHF
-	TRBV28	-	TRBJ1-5	TGTGCCAGCAACGCTTATTGGGGGGGTATGGTTGGTCAGCCCCAGCATTTT	CASNAYWGGMVGQPQHF
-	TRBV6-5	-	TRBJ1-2	TGTGCCAGCACGACGGCCAGGATGAGTGGCTACACCTTC	CASTTARMSGYTF
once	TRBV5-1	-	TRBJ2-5	TGCGCCAGCAGCTTTAGCCTAGCTAATTTTGAGACCCAGTACTTC	CASSFSLANFETQYF
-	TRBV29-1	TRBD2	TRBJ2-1	TGCAGCGTCGGCTACCTTCCTATGGCGGGAGAGACCGATGAGCAGTTCTTC	CSVGYLPMAGETDEQFF
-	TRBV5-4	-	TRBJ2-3	TGTGCCAGCAGCATACCCCTCGGCGGATCCACAGATACGCAGTATTTT	CASSIPLGGSTDTQYF